This entry is about one T cell receptor (beta chain). Its antigen is unknown. A much larger clone is a single base away; this may be a read error. The CDR3 end shows no conserved phenylalanine or tryptophan, and so a read error is likely. The data were obtained in a study of post-analysis software for immune sequencing data. Each TCR beta cDNA library carried unique molecular identifiers. Yield was roughly 500,000 cDNA molecules from roughly 0.93 to 9.6 million T cells. One entry per CDR3 protein results from TCRdb running MiXCR on the PCR reads. The table lists about 760,000 distinct CDR3 sequences, about 32% of them singletons. Regarding the study as a whole: Patients carried roughly 5 TRBV segments more frequently than controls did, and TRBV5-6, TRBV5-1 and TRBV20-1 were among them.

CDR3 length: 15 amino acids. Trimming cost V 3 bases and J 0 bases, with 9 bases left between them. Germline loops: CDR1 LGHDT, CDR2 YNNKEL (reference sequence). This rearrangement joins TRBV3-1 to TRBJ2-4, with D perhaps TRBD1 (6 bases). The sequenced material came from blood. The origin of this receptor is a girl under 18 with multiple sclerosis. The CDR3 DNA reads TGTGCCAGCAGCCATTCAGGGGTAGCCAAAAACATTCAGTACCTC. Its protein is CASSHSGVAKNIQYL.